In this sample, the clone carrying this T cell receptor beta chain turned up once. The sample is drawn from a study of blood T cells in healthy people across ages. A sample-barcoded 5' primer and a J-beta primer mix were used in a second PCR of roughly 6 to 12 cycles. Each CDR3 protein gets one entry after TCRdb re-called the 5' RACE reads with MiXCR. The repertoire has 250,000 to 300,000 distinct CDR3 sequences, roughly 26% of them found once; the top ten carry approximately 29%. This sequence originates from a woman in her 70s in good health. Input material: blood.

CDR3 sequence: CSARSSGEEWEKQYF. The CDR3 coding sequence is TGCAGTGCTAGATCGTCAGGGGAAGAATGGGAAAAGCAGTACTTC. The chain carries TRBV20-1 and TRBJ2-7; a weak D match, TRBD1 (6 bases). CDR3 size: 15 residues. Trimming took 2 bases from V and 8 from J, leaving 22 bases between them. Germline CDR1 and CDR2: DFQATT and SNEGSKA (reference sequence).